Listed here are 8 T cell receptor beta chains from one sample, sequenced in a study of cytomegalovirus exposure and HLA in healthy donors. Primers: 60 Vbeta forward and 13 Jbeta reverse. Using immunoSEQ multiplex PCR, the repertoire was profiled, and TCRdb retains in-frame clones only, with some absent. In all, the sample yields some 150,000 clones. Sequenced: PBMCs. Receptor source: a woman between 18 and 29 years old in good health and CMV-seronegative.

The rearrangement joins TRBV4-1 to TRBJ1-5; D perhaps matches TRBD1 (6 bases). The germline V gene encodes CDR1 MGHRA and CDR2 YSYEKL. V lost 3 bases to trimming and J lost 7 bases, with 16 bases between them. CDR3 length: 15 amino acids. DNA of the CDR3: TGCGCCAGCAGCCAGGCTTACAGGGTCGGACAGCCCCAGCATTTT. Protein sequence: CASSQAYRVGQPQHF.

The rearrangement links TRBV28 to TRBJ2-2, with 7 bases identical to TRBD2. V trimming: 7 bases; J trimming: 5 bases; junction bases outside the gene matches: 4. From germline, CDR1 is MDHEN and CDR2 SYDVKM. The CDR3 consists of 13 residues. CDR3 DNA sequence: TGTGCCAGCATCGGGAGGTGGACCGGGGAGCTGTTTTTT. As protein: CASIGRWTGELFF.

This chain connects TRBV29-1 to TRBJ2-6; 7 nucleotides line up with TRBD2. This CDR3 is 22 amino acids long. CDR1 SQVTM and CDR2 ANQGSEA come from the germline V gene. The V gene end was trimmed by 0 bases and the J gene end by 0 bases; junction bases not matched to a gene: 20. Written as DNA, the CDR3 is TGCAGCGTTGAAGACCTTCGGGGAGAGTTAGCGGGTACCATCTCTGGGGCCAACGTCCTGACTTTC. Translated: CSVEDLRGELAGTISGANVLTF.

The CDR3 protein is CASSINPGGEKLFF. The CDR3 region has the DNA TGTGCCAGTAGTATTAACCCAGGGGGTGAAAAACTGTTTTTT. V and J are TRBV19 and TRBJ1-4; TRBD1 matches 7 bases. The germline V gene has CDR1 LNHDA and CDR2 SQIVND (reference sequence). Germline trimming cut 3 bases from V and 7 bases from J; bases unmatched to any gene: 5. The CDR3 loop spans 14 amino acids.

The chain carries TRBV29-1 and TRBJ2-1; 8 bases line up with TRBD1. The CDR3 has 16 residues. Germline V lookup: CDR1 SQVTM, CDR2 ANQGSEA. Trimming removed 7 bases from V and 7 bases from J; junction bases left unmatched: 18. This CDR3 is CSAGLSGGVDRNEQFF. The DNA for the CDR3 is TGCAGCGCTGGGCTCTCAGGGGGCGTGGATCGTAATGAGCAGTTCTTC.

CDR3 coding DNA: TGCGCCAGCAGCACGGGGGACTGGAGCTACAATGAGCAGTTCTTC. Its protein is CASSTGDWSYNEQFF. The chain links TRBV5-1 to TRBJ2-1; D is perhaps TRBD2 (6 bases). Germline V gene data show CDR1 as SGHRS and CDR2 as YFSETQ. There are 15 residues in the CDR3. Trimming took off 4 bases at V and 3 bases at J, with 14 bases between the two ends.

The CDR3 nucleotides read TGTGCCAGCAGCGGTAGTGGCGGGCGGTCCAATTACAATGAGCAGTTCTTC. Translated: CASSGSGGRSNYNEQFF. The chain combines TRBV9 with TRBJ2-1; weak D call: TRBD2 (5 bases). CDR1 is SGDLS, CDR2 YYNGEE, per germline. The CDR3 consists of 17 residues. The V end was cut by 3 bases, the J end by 4 bases, with 20 bases between.

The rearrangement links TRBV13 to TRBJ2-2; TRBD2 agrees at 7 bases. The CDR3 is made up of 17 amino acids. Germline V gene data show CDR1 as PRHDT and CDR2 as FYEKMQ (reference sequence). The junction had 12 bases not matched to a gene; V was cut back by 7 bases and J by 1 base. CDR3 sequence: CASIIRAGLKNTGELFF. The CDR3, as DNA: TGTGCCAGCATCATTAGAGCGGGGCTGAAGAACACCGGGGAGCTGTTTTTT.